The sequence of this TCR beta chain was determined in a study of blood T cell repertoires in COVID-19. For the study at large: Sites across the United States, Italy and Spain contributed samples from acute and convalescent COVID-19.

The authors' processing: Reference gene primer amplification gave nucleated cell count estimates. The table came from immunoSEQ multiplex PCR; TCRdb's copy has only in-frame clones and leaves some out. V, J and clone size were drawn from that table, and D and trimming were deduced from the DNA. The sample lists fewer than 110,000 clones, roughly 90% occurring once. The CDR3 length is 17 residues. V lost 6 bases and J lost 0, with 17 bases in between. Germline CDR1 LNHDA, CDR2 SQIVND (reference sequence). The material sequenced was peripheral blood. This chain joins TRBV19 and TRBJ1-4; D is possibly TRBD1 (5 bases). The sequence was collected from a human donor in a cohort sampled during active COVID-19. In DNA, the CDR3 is TGTGCCAGTAGCCTAAAGGGACTCTCCTCAACTAATGAAAAACTGTTTTTT. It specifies CASSLKGLSSTNEKLFF.